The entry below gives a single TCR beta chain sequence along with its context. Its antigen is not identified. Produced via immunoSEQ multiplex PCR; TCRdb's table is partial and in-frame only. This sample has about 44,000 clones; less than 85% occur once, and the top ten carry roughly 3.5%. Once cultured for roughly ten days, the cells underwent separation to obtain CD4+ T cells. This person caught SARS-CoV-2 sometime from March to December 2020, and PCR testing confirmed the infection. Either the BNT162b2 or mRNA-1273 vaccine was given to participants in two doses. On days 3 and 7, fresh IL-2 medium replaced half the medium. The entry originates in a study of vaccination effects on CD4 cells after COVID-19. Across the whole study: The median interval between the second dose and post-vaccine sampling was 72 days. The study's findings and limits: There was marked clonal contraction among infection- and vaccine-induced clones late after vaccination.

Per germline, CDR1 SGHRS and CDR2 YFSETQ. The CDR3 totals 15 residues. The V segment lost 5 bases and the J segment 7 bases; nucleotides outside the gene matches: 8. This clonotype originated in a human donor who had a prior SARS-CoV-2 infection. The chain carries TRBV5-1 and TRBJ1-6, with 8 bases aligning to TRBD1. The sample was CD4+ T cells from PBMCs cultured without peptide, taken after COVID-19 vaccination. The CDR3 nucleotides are TGCGCCAGCAGGGGTTACAGGGGGGGGAATTCACCCCTCCACTTT. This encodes CASRGYRGGNSPLHF.